These T cell receptor beta chains were read from a single sample in a study of T cell responses to AZD1222 COVID-19 vaccine. Measured with immunoSEQ multiplex PCR; TCRdb has only the in-frame clones, and not every one. Among about 84,000 clones listed, around nine tenths were seen once. The starting material was peripheral blood, obtained on day 0 of AZD1222 vaccination. All receptors come from an adult in good health. Each CDR3 is given with its conserved first and last residue. The D gene is left open where the match is weak. Clone size, where shown, is once, few, many, or a class for clones that have expanded.

j_gene	d_gene	abundance	v_gene	CDR3nt	CDR3aa
TRBJ1-5	TRBD1	.	TRBV10-1	TGCGCCAGCAGTAACCAGGGGGTCCCTCAGCCCCAGCATTTT	CASSNQGVPQPQHF
TRBJ2-2	.	once	TRBV18	TGTGCCAGCTCACCACAGGCGAACACCGGGGAGCTGTTTTTT	CASSPQANTGELFF
TRBJ2-7	.	.	TRBV4-3	TGCGCCAGCAGCCAAGATCTTGGCAGTTACTACGAGCAGTACTTC	CASSQDLGSYYEQYF
TRBJ2-2	.	.	TRBV14	TGTGCCAGCAGCCACGGGGGCCGGGCGACCGGGGAGCTGTTTTTT	CASSHGGRATGELFF
TRBJ2-1	.	.	TRBV7-9	TGTGCCAGCAGCTCCCAAACCTACAATGAGCAGTTCTTC	CASSSQTYNEQFF
TRBJ2-5	TRBD2	.	TRBV3-1/TRBV3-2	TGTGCCAGCAGCCATGATGGGAGGGGGACCCAGTACTTC	CASSHDGRGTQYF
TRBJ2-7	.	.	TRBV3-1/TRBV3-2	TGTGCCAGCAGCCAAGGCCCCGGGGGCTCCTACGAGCAGTACTTC	CASSQGPGGSYEQYF
TRBJ1-2	.	.	TRBV12-3/TRBV12-4	TGTGCCAGCAGTCCCCTTTCCTACTATGGCTACACCTTC	CASSPLSYYGYTF
TRBJ1-5	TRBD1	.	TRBV18	TGTGCCAGCTCAGAGTCCAGGGGGAATCAGCCCCAGCATTTT	CASSESRGNQPQHF
TRBJ1-2	.	.	TRBV19	TGTGCCAGTAAGGACGCCAGCCAGGGCTACACCTTC	CASKDASQGYTF
TRBJ1-2	.	.	TRBV11-2	TGTGCCAGCAGCTCAGGGGATGGCTATGGCTACACCTTC	CASSSGDGYGYTF
TRBJ1-4	.	once	TRBV5-6	TGTGCCAGCAGCATCCTAGGAACAGCAACTAATGAAAAACTGTTTTTT	CASSILGTATNEKLFF
TRBJ1-1	.	.	TRBV10-3	TGTGCCATCAGTGAGTGGAGGGGGAGTGGGAACACTGAAGCTTTCTTT	CAISEWRGSGNTEAFF
TRBJ2-5	TRBD2	once	TRBV20-1	TGCAGTGCTAGTGGATCTCTAGCGGGACCCGACCCCCAAGAGACCCAGTACTTC	CSASGSLAGPDPQETQYF
TRBJ1-1	TRBD1	.	TRBV18	TGTGCCAGCTCGGGGACAGGTATGAACACTGAAGCTTTCTTT	CASSGTGMNTEAFF
TRBJ2-7	TRBD2	.	TRBV19	TGTGCCAGTAGTGGGAGCGGGAGGGCCTACGAGCAGTACTTC	CASSGSGRAYEQYF
TRBJ1-3	TRBD1	.	TRBV19	TGTGCCAGTACCATGGGGACAGGGGCTCCAGGAAACACCATATATTTT	CASTMGTGAPGNTIYF
TRBJ1-1	.	.	TRBV6-5	TGTGCCAGCAGCGGCCGGGACACTGAAGCTTTCTTT	CASSGRDTEAFF
TRBJ2-1	TRBD2	.	TRBV28	TGTGCCAGCAATAGAAGACTAGCGGGAACCTCCTACAATGAGCAGTTCTTC	CASNRRLAGTSYNEQFF
TRBJ2-2	TRBD2	.	TRBV5-6	TGTGCCAGCAGCCCTCGGGGGGGAGTAGATTCCGGGGAGCTGTTTTTT	CASSPRGGVDSGELFF
TRBJ1-1	.	.	TRBV5-8	TGTGCCACAAACAGGTTCATGAACACTGAAGCTTTCTTT	CATNRFMNTEAFF
TRBJ1-4	TRBD1	.	TRBV5-1	TGCGCCAGCAGCTACTCGACAGGGGGGGAAAAACTGTTTTTT	CASSYSTGGEKLFF
TRBJ2-1	TRBD2	.	TRBV5-5	TGTGCCAGCAGCGTGTTGGCGGGAGTTAATGAGCAGTTCTTC	CASSVLAGVNEQFF
TRBJ1-1	.	.	TRBV30	TGTGCCTGGAGTGTACTCAAGGGGAGCACTGAAGCTTTCTTT	CAWSVLKGSTEAFF
TRBJ2-1	.	.	TRBV7-3	TGTGCCAGCAGCTTAATTCCAAGCTCCTACAATGAGCAGTTCTTC	CASSLIPSSYNEQFF
TRBJ2-7	.	.	TRBV19	TGTGCCAGTAGTATCGTGGGAGCGACGGACTACGAGCAGTACTTC	CASSIVGATDYEQYF
TRBJ1-1	.	.	TRBV4-1	TGCGCCAGCAGCCGATTGGGGGGTGACACTGAAGCTTTCTTT	CASSRLGGDTEAFF
TRBJ2-7	TRBD2	few	TRBV29-1	TGCAGCGTTGTGGTTGCGGGAGAGTTTGCCGAGCAGTACTTC	CSVVVAGEFAEQYF